The clone carrying this T cell receptor beta chain was seen a handful of times. The data were taken from a study of blood T cell repertoires in COVID-19. This table comes from immunoSEQ multiplex PCR, and its TCRdb copy is limited to in-frame clones, with some not included. The sample includes roughly 250,000 clones, 80% to 85% of them seen just once. Enrolled during active infection, Seattle patients were then followed longitudinally. This CDR3 is 16 amino acids long. Deletions cut 4 bases from V and 0 bases from J, with 13 bases between. CDR1 and CDR2 from the germline V gene are SNHLY and FYNNEI. This rearrangement joins TRBV2 to TRBJ2-4, with D possibly being TRBD2 (5 bases). This clonotype was obtained from a person between 65 and 80 years old with COVID-19, enrolled during active disease. Sequencing input: peripheral blood. The CDR3 nucleotides are TGTGCCAGCAGTGGAGAAAGCGGTGTAGCCAAAAACATTCAGTACTTC. It is translated as CASSGESGVAKNIQYF.